Each of the 7 T cell receptor beta chains below was sequenced from the same sample in a study of shared clonotypes between healthy human individuals. This table comes from immunoSEQ multiplex PCR, and its TCRdb copy is limited to in-frame clones, with some not included. Of 2,100,000 or so clones in the sample, under 97% were seen once. The sequenced sample consisted of naive CD4+ T cells sorted from blood. The subset denotes: CD45RA+ positively selected. The origin of the receptors is a man aged 18 to 30 in good health.

This rearrangement joins TRBV18 to TRBJ2-3, with 8 bases identical to TRBD2. CDR3 length: 15 residues. CDR1 KGHSH and CDR2 LQKENI come from the germline V gene. Unmatched junction bases numbered 4, after V lost 0 bases and J lost 5 bases. CDR3 sequence reads: CASSPPAGGQDTQYF. CDR3 coding DNA: TGTGCCAGCTCACCACCGGCGGGAGGACAAGATACGCAGTATTTT.

The chain employs TRBV15 and TRBJ1-4, with 8 bases aligning to TRBD1. After removal of 0 bases from V and 7 bases from J, the junction contained 4 bases not matched to a gene. The germline gives CDR1 LNHNV, CDR2 YYDKDF (reference sequence). The length of the CDR3 is 15 residues. The chain's CDR3 is CATSRDGTGVEKLFF. In DNA, the CDR3 is TGTGCCACCAGCAGAGATGGGACAGGCGTTGAAAAACTGTTTTTT.

This rearrangement joins TRBV4-1 to TRBJ2-1, with unresolved D. CDR1 and CDR2 (germline): MGHRA, YSYEKL. The CDR3 length is 15 residues. V was trimmed by 4 bases and J by 2 bases, leaving 12 bases between them. Here the CDR3 DNA reads TGCGCCAGCAGCCCCTTAGGTGGAACCTACAATGAGCAGTTCTTC. Translation gives CASSPLGGTYNEQFF.

This clone appeared a single time. V usage is TRBV2 and J usage is TRBJ1-2; tentative D call: TRBD1 (5 bases). CDR1 is SNHLY and CDR2 is FYNNEI in the germline V gene. With 5 bases removed from V and 7 bases from J, the gap between germline ends came to 14 bases. The CDR3 consists of 13 residues. CDR3 in amino acids: CASSTQVLSGYTF. In DNA form, the CDR3 reads TGTGCCAGCAGTACACAGGTTCTCAGTGGCTACACCTTC. The entire variable domain, with the rest obtained from reference TRBV2 and TRBJ1-2, is as follows: EPEVTQTPSHQVTQMGQEVILRCVPISNHLYFYWYRQILGQKVEFLVSFYNNEISEKSEIFDDQFSVERPDGSNFTLKIRSTKLEDSAMYFCASSTQVLSGYTFGSGTRLTVV.

The V call is TRBV2, the J call TRBJ2-5; D gene uncertain. Germline V gene lookup returns CDR1 SNHLY and CDR2 FYNNEI. The CDR3 contains 13 residues. V was pared by 3 bases and J by 5 bases, with 10 bases between. The CDR3 protein is CASSDTRWETQYF. CDR3 bases: TGTGCCAGCAGTGATACGAGGTGGGAGACCCAGTACTTC.

The chain employs TRBV11-2 and TRBJ1-5, with D hard to call. The germline V gene has CDR1 SGHAT and CDR2 FQNNGV. The CDR3 runs 15 residues. The V end was cut by 0 bases, the J end by 7 bases, with 13 bases between. CDR3 nucleotide sequence: TGTGCCAGCAGCTTAGATGTTCAGACCACCCAGCCCCAGCATTTT. As protein: CASSLDVQTTQPQHF. The variable domain in full, with the rest retrieved from reference TRBV11-2 and TRBJ1-5, is EAGVAQSPRYKIIEKRQSVAFWCNPISGHATLYWYQQILGQGPKLLIQFQNNGVVDDSQLPKDRFSAERLKGVDSTLKIQPAKLEDSAVYLCASSLDVQTTQPQHFGDGTRLSIL.

The CDR3 region has the DNA TGTGCCAGCAGTCATTCAGACAGACTAGCCAAAAACATTCAGTACTTC. It translates to CASSHSDRLAKNIQYF. This sequence joins TRBV27 and TRBJ2-4; D perhaps matches TRBD1 (5 bases). The germline V and J ends were trimmed by 5 bases and 0 bases, with 14 bases remaining between them. The CDR3 length is 16 residues. The V gene's germline CDR1 is MNHEY and CDR2 SMNVEV (reference sequence).